These T cell receptor beta chains were read from a single sample in a study of blood T cell repertoires in COVID-19. Profiling relied on immunoSEQ multiplex PCR, and the TCRdb table lists in-frame clones only, not all of them. The sample lists 200,000 to 250,000 clones, approximately 90% seen once, with 4.5% to 5.5% in the top ten. The sample consisted of peripheral blood. The receptors here all came from a woman between 40 and 50 years old with acute or convalescent COVID-19. Both conserved end residues are part of each CDR3. The D gene is left open where the match is weak. Clone size, where shown, is once, few, many, or a class for clones that have expanded.

>16|NA|TRBV29-1|NA|TRBJ1-2
TGCAGCGTTGAAGACTCAATAAGACAGACAACGGATGGCTACACCTTC
CSVEDSIRQTTDGYTF
>15|NA|TRBV6-1|few|TRBJ1-5
TGTGCCAGCAGTGAGTCGTACAGGGTCGGTCAGCCCCAGCATTTT
CASSESYRVGQPQHF
>16|TRBD2|TRBV9|NA|TRBJ2-2
TGTGCCAGCAGCTTGTCCGGGACTACCAACACCGGGGAGCTGTTTTTT
CASSLSGTTNTGELFF
>12|NA|TRBV13|NA|TRBJ2-1
TGTGCCAGCAGCTTAAAGGGGCTAGTAGGGTTCTTC
CASSLKGLVGFF
>16|TRBD1|TRBV28|NA|TRBJ1-2
TGTGCCAGCAGTCCAACCAGGACAGGGAAATACTATGGCTACACCTTC
CASSPTRTGKYYGYTF
>17|TRBD1|TRBV24-1|NA|TRBJ2-1
TGTGCCACCAGTGACAGACAGGGGGGTGCATTCTACAATGAGCAGTTCTTC
CATSDRQGGAFYNEQFF
>17|TRBD1|TRBV7-8|NA|TRBJ1-6
TGTGCCAGCAGCTTAGGATGGACAGGGGGCACCCCTTCACCCCTCCACTTT
CASSLGWTGGTPSPLHF
>15|NA|TRBV4-1|NA|TRBJ1-2
TGCGCCAGCAGCCAGACACAGGGACGTGACTATGGCTACACCTTC
CASSQTQGRDYGYTF
>14|TRBD1|TRBV6-5|few|TRBJ1-4
TGTGCCAGCTCCAAAGGGACAGTTGAAGAAAAACTGTTTTTT
CASSKGTVEEKLFF
>17|TRBD2|TRBV11-2|NA|TRBJ2-2
TGTGCCAGCAGCTTTACTAGCGGGGGGGCCGGGACCGGGGAGCTGTTTTTT
CASSFTSGGAGTGELFF
>16|NA|TRBV18|NA|TRBJ1-1
TGTGCCAGCTCACCGGAGGCCAGCCTCATGAACACTGAAGCTTTCTTT
CASSPEASLMNTEAFF
>17|TRBD2|TRBV3-1/TRBV3-2|NA|TRBJ2-5
TGTGCCAGCAGCCAAGATCGGCTAGCGGGGGTAAAAGAGACCCAGTACTTC
CASSQDRLAGVKETQYF
>17|TRBD2|TRBV5-1|NA|TRBJ2-3
TGCGCCAGCAGCTTGGAAGGGAGCGGGGGATTCACAGATACGCAGTATTTT
CASSLEGSGGFTDTQYF
>13|TRBD1|TRBV6-5|NA|TRBJ1-2
TGTGCCAGCAACCGAGACAGGGGGTCAGGCTACACCTTC
CASNRDRGSGYTF
>14|NA|TRBV6-1|NA|TRBJ1-4
TGTGCCAGCAGTGAAGCGCAAAGGGGGGAAAAACTGTTTTTT
CASSEAQRGEKLFF
>15|NA|TRBV27|NA|TRBJ2-3
TGTGCCAGCAGTTTGGTGGGCGGGTTCGGGGATACGCAGTATTTT
CASSLVGGFGDTQYF
>17|TRBD1|TRBV29-1|NA|TRBJ1-1
TGCAGCGTTGTCACCTGGACAGGGTCGGGGAGCGGGACTGAAGCTTTCTTT
CSVVTWTGSGSGTEAFF
>13|NA|TRBV2|NA|TRBJ1-2
TGTGCCAGCAGTTACAGGGATGACTATGGCTACACCTTC
CASSYRDDYGYTF
>12|NA|TRBV7-9|NA|TRBJ1-1
TGTGCCAGCAGCTTAAGACGGCGGGAAGCTTTCTTT
CASSLRRREAFF
>15|NA|TRBV5-8|NA|TRBJ1-2
TGTGCCAGCAGCTTGGTGCCGACTCTCGATTATGGCTACACCTTC
CASSLVPTLDYGYTF
>14|TRBD1|TRBV5-1|NA|TRBJ2-5
TGCGCCAGCAACAGGGGACAGGGAGGGGAGACCCAGTACTTC
CASNRGQGGETQYF
>16|TRBD1|TRBV5-1|NA|TRBJ1-1
TGCGCCAGCAGCCGCCGGGACAGGGGCCCGAACACTGAAGCTTTCTTT
CASSRRDRGPNTEAFF
>14|TRBD1|TRBV5-1|NA|TRBJ1-2
TGCGCCAGCAGCCCGGGGGACAGTGGCTATGGCTACACCTTC
CASSPGDSGYGYTF
>16|TRBD1|TRBV6-5|NA|TRBJ1-2
TGTGCCAGCAGTTACTCCCCGGGACAGGGGGTGAGAGGCTACACCTTC
CASSYSPGQGVRGYTF
>13|TRBD1|TRBV12-3/TRBV12-4|NA|TRBJ1-5
TGTGCCAGCAGCAGGACAGGAAATCAGCCCCAGCATTTT
CASSRTGNQPQHF
>15|NA|TRBV13|NA|TRBJ1-5
TGTGCCAGCAGCTTAGGACGGTATAGCAATCAGCCCCAGCATTTT
CASSLGRYSNQPQHF
>13|NA|TRBV19|NA|TRBJ2-3
TGTGCCAGTAATCTCGGGAGCACAGATACGCAGTATTTT
CASNLGSTDTQYF